Presented here are 29 T cell receptor beta chains from one specimen sequenced in a study of Ad26.COV2.S vaccination and SARS-CoV-2 variants. The treatment: approximately 18 received Ad26.COV2.S at low or high dose, single or two shots; 5 received placebo; per-sample allocation not given. All samples were drawn on day 63, counting from the first vaccine or placebo injection. This table comes from immunoSEQ multiplex PCR, and its TCRdb copy is limited to in-frame clones, with some not included. The profile shows around 340,000 clones, around 89% of them singletons. Specimen: peripheral blood, collected in a trial of Ad26.COV2.S vaccine versus placebo. All receptors derive from a person aged 18 to 59 who received the Ad26.COV2.S COVID-19 vaccine or a placebo.

The rearrangement links TRBV6-6 to TRBJ1-2; 9 nucleotides line up with TRBD1. From germline, CDR1 is MNHNY and CDR2 SVGAGI (reference sequence). Losses at the gene ends were 2 bases for V and 7 bases for J; bases not matched to a gene: 2. This CDR3 contains 13 residues. Here the CDR3 DNA reads TGTGCCAGCAGTTACGGGACAGGGTTTGGCTACACCTTC. This sequence encodes CASSYGTGFGYTF.

The sample holds a few counts of this clone. The J gene is TRBJ2-2, the V gene TRBV4-3, with 10 bases lining up with TRBD1. The junction had 10 bases not matched to a gene; V was cut back by 4 bases and J by 11 bases. This CDR3 has 15 amino acids. The germline V gene encodes CDR1 LGHNA and CDR2 YSLEER. Here the CDR3 reads CASSPRTGGSAELFF. In DNA form, the CDR3 reads TGCGCCAGCAGCCCTCGGACAGGGGGGTCGGCCGAGCTGTTTTTT.

In its sample, this clone was seen once. The chain recombines TRBV13 with TRBJ2-4; 8 nucleotides align to TRBD1. CDR1 is PRHDT and CDR2 is FYEKMQ in the germline V gene (reference sequence). The CDR3 has 14 amino acids. The trim removed 6 bases at V and 4 bases at J, leaving 5 bases unmatched. DNA for the CDR3: TGTGCCAGCAGGGGACAGGAGGATAAAAACATTCAGTACTTC. Protein product: CASRGQEDKNIQYF.

The rearrangement joins TRBV18 to TRBJ2-7, with D perhaps assigned TRBD1 or TRBD2 (5 bases each). Looked up from germline, CDR1 is KGHSH and CDR2 is LQKENI. This CDR3 is 13 amino acids long. V was shortened by 0 bases and J by 6 bases, with 9 bases between the two germline ends. The DNA for the CDR3 is TGTGCCAGCTCACCACCGGGGGAAGGCGAGCAGTACTTC. Protein sequence: CASSPPGEGEQYF.

The CDR3 reads CASSQRGYQETQYF. CDR3 DNA: TGTGCCAGCAGCCAAAGGGGGTACCAAGAGACCCAGTACTTC. The V and J genes are TRBV3-1 (or the pseudogene TRBV3-2) and TRBJ2-5; tentative D call: TRBD1 (6 bases). Germline V CDR1 and CDR2: LGHDT, YNNKEL (reference sequence). V lost 2 bases and J lost 0, with 7 bases in between. The CDR3 consists of 14 residues.

This clone was detected once. This sample includes further DNA sequences coding for the same CDR3. The V and J genes are TRBV7-9 and TRBJ1-1; no reliable D call. Germline-derived CDR1 and CDR2 are SEHNR and FQNEAQ (reference sequence). The CDR3 is 12 residues long. V shed 1 base and J shed 6 bases, with 6 bases lying between them. The DNA for the CDR3 is TGTGCCAGCAGCTTAGATGGGGCTGAAGCTTTCTTT. Protein sequence: CASSLDGAEAFF.

This sequence joins TRBV28 and TRBJ1-2, with D unclear. V shed 6 bases and J shed 6 bases, with 20 bases lying between them. Germline V lookup: CDR1 MDHEN, CDR2 SYDVKM. The length of the CDR3 is 15 residues. CDR3 protein: CASSQAVPSVDGYTF. The CDR3 coding sequence is TGTGCCAGCAGCCAAGCCGTTCCATCCGTGGATGGCTACACCTTC.

This sequence joins TRBV2 and TRBJ2-7, with 9 bases that match TRBD2. The CDR3 length is 15 residues. Germline V lookup: CDR1 SNHLY, CDR2 FYNNEI. V lost 3 bases to trimming and J lost 8 bases; unmatched junction nucleotides: 11. Written as DNA, the CDR3 is TGTGCCAGCAGTGATTGGGCAGCGGGGGGCCTACAGCAGTACTTC. Residues: CASSDWAAGGLQQYF.

The chain carries TRBV29-1 and TRBJ2-5; D not resolved. The CDR3 is 13 amino acids. Per germline, CDR1 SQVTM and CDR2 ANQGSEA. V gave up 0 bases and J gave up 0 bases, with 5 bases separating them. The CDR3 nucleotides read TGCAGCGTTGAAGACAGGTACCAAGAGACCCAGTACTTC. Encoded protein: CSVEDRYQETQYF.

V and J are TRBV2 and TRBJ2-1, with 10 bases matching TRBD2. The CDR3 runs to 16 residues. J was trimmed by 0 bases and V by 4 bases; bases with no gene match: 3. Germline CDR1 and CDR2: SNHLY and FYNNEI. As DNA, the CDR3 is TGTGCCAGCAGTGTGGGACTAGCGAGCTCCTACAATGAGCAGTTCTTC. It codes for CASSVGLASSYNEQFF. Variable domain in full (rest from reference TRBV2 and TRBJ2-1): EPEVTQTPSHQVTQMGQEVILRCVPISNHLYFYWYRQILGQKVEFLVSFYNNEISEKSEIFDDQFSVERPDGSNFTLKIRSTKLEDSAMYFCASSVGLASSYNEQFFGPGTRLTVL.

This clone occurred a few times. The gene calls are TRBV3-1 (or the pseudogene TRBV3-2) and TRBJ2-7; 8 nucleotides align to TRBD1. The trim removed 3 bases at V and 0 bases at J, leaving 4 bases unmatched. This CDR3 spans 15 amino acids. The germline CDR1 and CDR2 sequences are LGHDT and YNNKEL (reference sequence). CDR3: CASSHRTGPSYEQYF. The CDR3, as DNA: TGTGCCAGCAGCCACCGGACAGGGCCCTCCTACGAGCAGTACTTC.

The chain recombines TRBV4-1 with TRBJ2-4; 8 nucleotides agree with TRBD1. V shed 0 bases, J shed 3 bases, and the junction held 7 bases outside the gene matches. Germline assignment: CDR1 MGHRA and CDR2 YSYEKL. The CDR3 length is 17 residues. The CDR3 nucleotides read TGCGCCAGCAGCCAAGACGGGGCAGGGGGCTTCAAAAACATTCAGTACTTC. This codes for CASSQDGAGGFKNIQYF.

V is TRBV6-2 or TRBV6-3 and J is TRBJ2-2; no firm D call. The CDR3 runs to 14 residues. V lost 3 bases, J lost 1 base, and 6 bases lay in between. Germline CDR1 is MNHEY and CDR2 is SVGEGT. DNA of the CDR3: TGTGCCAGCAGTTATTTAGTGAACACCGGGGAGCTGTTTTTT. Translating it yields CASSYLVNTGELFF.

This clone was observed once. The chain employs TRBV3-1 (or the pseudogene TRBV3-2) and TRBJ1-1, with 7 nucleotides matching TRBD1. Germline V gene lookup returns CDR1 LGHDT and CDR2 YNNKEL (reference sequence). This CDR3 spans 17 amino acids. The V and J ends lost 0 bases and 4 bases, in that order; junction bases with no gene match: 11. This chain's CDR3 is CASSQDSSSGTATEAFF. CDR3 nucleotides: TGTGCCAGCAGCCAAGATTCCTCGTCCGGGACAGCCACTGAAGCTTTCTTT.

The V and J genes are TRBV6-5 and TRBJ2-5; D call uncertain. The CDR3 has 13 residues. Germline V gives CDR1 MNHEY, CDR2 SVGAGI. Trimming shortened V by 7 bases and J by 3 bases, and 12 bases separated the two germline ends. This CDR3 reads CASTAISEETQYF. DNA for the CDR3: TGTGCCAGCACTGCCATCTCGGAAGAGACCCAGTACTTC.

This clone was found once. This rearrangement joins TRBV18 to TRBJ2-1, with 13 nucleotides matching TRBD2. Germline CDR1 and CDR2: KGHSH and LQKENI. This CDR3 has 14 residues. The V segment lost 6 bases and the J segment 8 bases; nucleotides outside the gene matches: 4. CDR3 region: CASSPGLAGHEQFF. Here the CDR3 DNA reads TGTGCCAGCTCCCCGGGACTAGCGGGACATGAGCAGTTCTTC.

This clone was seen a handful of times. The V gene is TRBV27, the J gene TRBJ1-6; no clear D. Per germline, CDR1 MNHEY and CDR2 SMNVEV (reference sequence). Trimming stripped 0 bases from V and 11 bases from J, with 14 bases between. This CDR3 is 15 amino acids long. CDR3 amino acids: CASSLSAGQGTPLHF. DNA for the CDR3: TGTGCCAGCAGTTTATCGGCCGGCCAAGGGACACCCCTCCACTTT.

The gene calls are TRBV7-2 and TRBJ2-7; D possibly uses TRBD1 or TRBD2 (5 bases each). Germline lookup yields CDR1 SGHTA and CDR2 FQGNSA. The CDR3 loop spans 16 amino acids. V was shortened by 0 bases and J by 0 bases, with 12 bases between the two germline ends. CDR3 region: CASSLAWGLSSYEQYF. As DNA, the CDR3 is TGTGCCAGCAGCTTAGCCTGGGGGTTGAGCTCCTACGAGCAGTACTTC.

The rearrangement uses TRBV5-1 and TRBJ1-2; D unresolved. From germline, CDR1 is SGHRS and CDR2 YFSETQ. Trimming pared 0 bases from V and 2 bases from J, leaving 5 bases between. The CDR3 has 13 amino acids. The CDR3 spells CASSLVLNYGYTF. CDR3 coding DNA: TGCGCCAGCAGCTTGGTTCTGAACTATGGCTACACCTTC.

The chain combines TRBV7-2 with TRBJ1-5; TRBD1 is a possible D gene (5 bases). The CDR3 has 14 amino acids. The germline V gene encodes CDR1 SGHTA and CDR2 FQGNSA. Trimming removed 5 bases at V and 4 bases at J, with 12 bases between. The CDR3 region has the DNA TGTGCCAGCAGCACACCACAGGAGAATCAGCCCCAGCATTTT. Residues: CASSTPQENQPQHF.

J is TRBJ1-3 and V is TRBV19; 8 bases align to TRBD1. V was clipped by 4 bases and J by 6 bases; unmatched bases: 8. In germline, CDR1 is LNHDA, CDR2 SQIVND (reference sequence). The CDR3 consists of 15 residues. CDR3 loop: CASSTLGTGENTIYF. DNA for the CDR3: TGTGCCAGTAGTACCTTGGGGACAGGAGAAAACACCATATATTTT. Variable domain in full (rest from reference TRBV19 and TRBJ1-3): DGGITQSPKYLFRKEGQNVTLSCEQNLNHDAMYWYRQDPGQGLRLIYYSQIVNDFQKGDIAEGYSVSREKKESFPLTVTSAQKNPTAFYLCASSTLGTGENTIYFGEGSWLTVV.

The chain couples TRBV28 to TRBJ2-2; the D gene is possibly TRBD1 (7 bases). Trimming shortened V by 6 bases and J by 5 bases, and 13 bases separated the two germline ends. Germline CDR1 reads MDHEN; CDR2 reads SYDVKM. The CDR3 length is 14 residues. The CDR3 sequence: CASRGRGRTGELFF. For the CDR3, the DNA is TGTGCCAGCAGGGGCAGGGGGAGGACCGGGGAGCTGTTTTTT.

The J gene is TRBJ1-1, the V gene TRBV7-9; D ambiguous. Germline CDR1 reads SEHNR; CDR2 reads FQNEAQ (reference sequence). V was cut by 4 bases and J by 1 base, with 7 bases left in between. The CDR3 has 13 residues. CDR3 in amino acids: CASSSIPNTEAFF. CDR3 DNA sequence: TGTGCCAGCAGCTCCATTCCGAACACTGAAGCTTTCTTT.

V and J are TRBV19 and TRBJ1-5; D may be TRBD1 (6 bases). Germline V gives CDR1 LNHDA, CDR2 SQIVND (reference sequence). The CDR3 consists of 16 residues. V lost 7 bases and J 3 bases, leaving 19 bases between the germline ends. The CDR3 region is CASMRSVGAPNQPQHF. CDR3 DNA sequence: TGTGCCAGTATGAGGTCTGTGGGGGCACCCAATCAGCCCCAGCATTTT.

The table lists this clone with a few counts. In the same sample, other DNA sequences code for this CDR3. V and J are TRBV7-9 and TRBJ1-1; D remains unclear. CDR1 is SEHNR and CDR2 is FQNEAQ in the germline V gene (reference sequence). V was trimmed by 1 base and J by 1 base, leaving 4 bases between them. The CDR3 totals 13 residues. The CDR3 reads CASSLEGNTEAFF. CDR3 DNA sequence: TGTGCCAGCAGCTTAGAGGGGAACACTGAAGCTTTCTTT.

The chain couples TRBV19 to TRBJ2-7, with D tentatively TRBD1 or TRBD2 (5 bases each). The V gene's germline CDR1 is LNHDA and CDR2 SQIVND (reference sequence). The CDR3 is made up of 15 amino acids. V was shortened by 3 bases and J by 0 bases, with 12 bases between the two germline ends. CDR3 sequence (DNA): TGTGCCAGTAGTATGATGGGGGAGATCTCCTACGAGCAGTACTTC. The encoded protein is CASSMMGEISYEQYF.

The V gene is TRBV9, the J gene TRBJ1-1, with 12 bases fitting TRBD1. Germline V gene data show CDR1 as SGDLS and CDR2 as YYNGEE. The CDR3 covers 14 residues. After removal of 3 bases from V and 12 bases from J, the junction contained 9 bases not matched to a gene. The CDR3 region is CASSETGTGGRTFF. The CDR3 DNA reads as TGTGCCAGCAGCGAGACCGGGACAGGGGGCAGGACTTTCTTT. Filled out from reference TRBV9 and TRBJ1-1, the complete variable domain reads DSGVTQTPKHLITATGQRVTLRCSPRSGDLSVYWYQQSLDQGLQFLIQYYNGEERAKGNILERFSAQQFPDLHSELNLSSLELGDSALYFCASSETGTGGRTFFGQGTRLTVV.

The chain employs TRBV2 and TRBJ2-7; 7 bases agree with TRBD2. The CDR3 is 13 amino acids. Germline V CDR1 and CDR2: SNHLY, FYNNEI. V dropped 7 bases and J dropped 4; count of bases not matched to a gene: 7. In nucleotides, the CDR3 is TGTGCCAGCACAGGCGGGAGTGTTTACGAGCAGTACTTC. Translated, it gives CASTGGSVYEQYF.

The table lists this clone with a count of one. The chain couples TRBV15 to TRBJ2-1; 7 positions match TRBD1. CDR1 and CDR2 (germline): LNHNV, YYDKDF (reference sequence). The CDR3 extends over 15 amino acids. V gave up 2 bases and J gave up 2 bases; unmatched junction bases: 3. The CDR3 protein is CATSRTGDPYNEQFF. CDR3 bases: TGTGCCACCAGCAGAACAGGGGACCCCTACAATGAGCAGTTCTTC.